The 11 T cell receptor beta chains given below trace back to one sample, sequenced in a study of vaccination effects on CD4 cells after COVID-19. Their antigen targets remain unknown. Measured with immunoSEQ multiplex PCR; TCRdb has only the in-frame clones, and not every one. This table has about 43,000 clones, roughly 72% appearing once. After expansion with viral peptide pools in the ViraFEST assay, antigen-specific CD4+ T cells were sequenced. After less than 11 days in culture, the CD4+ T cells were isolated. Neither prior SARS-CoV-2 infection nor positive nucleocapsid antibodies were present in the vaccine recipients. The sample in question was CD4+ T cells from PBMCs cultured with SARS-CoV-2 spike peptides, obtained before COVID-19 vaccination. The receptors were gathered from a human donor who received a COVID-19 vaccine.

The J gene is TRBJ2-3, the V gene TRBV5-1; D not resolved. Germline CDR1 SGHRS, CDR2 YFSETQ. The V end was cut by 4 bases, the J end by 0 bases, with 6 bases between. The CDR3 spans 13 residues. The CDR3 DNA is TGCGCCAGCAGCCTAGACAGCACAGATACGCAGTATTTT. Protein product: CASSLDSTDTQYF.

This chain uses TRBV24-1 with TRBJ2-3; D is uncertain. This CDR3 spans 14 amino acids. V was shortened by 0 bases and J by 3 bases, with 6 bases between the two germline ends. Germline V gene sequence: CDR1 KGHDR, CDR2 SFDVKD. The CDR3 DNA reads TGTGCCACCAGTGATTTGAAGGGAACAGATACGCAGTATTTT. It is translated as CATSDLKGTDTQYF.

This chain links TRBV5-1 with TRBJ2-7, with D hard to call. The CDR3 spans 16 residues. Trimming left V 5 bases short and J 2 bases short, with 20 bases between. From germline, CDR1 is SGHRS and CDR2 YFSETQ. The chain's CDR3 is CASSTKHEPRTYEQYV. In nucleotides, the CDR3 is TGCGCCAGCAGTACTAAGCACGAACCGCGGACCTACGAGCAGTACGTC.

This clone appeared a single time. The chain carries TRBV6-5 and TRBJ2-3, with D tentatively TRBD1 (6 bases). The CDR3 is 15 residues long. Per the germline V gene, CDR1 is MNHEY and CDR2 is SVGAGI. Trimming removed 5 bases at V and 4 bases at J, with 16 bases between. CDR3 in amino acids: CASSPSPGHPDTQYF. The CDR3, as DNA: TGTGCCAGCAGTCCGAGCCCGGGACACCCAGATACGCAGTATTTT.

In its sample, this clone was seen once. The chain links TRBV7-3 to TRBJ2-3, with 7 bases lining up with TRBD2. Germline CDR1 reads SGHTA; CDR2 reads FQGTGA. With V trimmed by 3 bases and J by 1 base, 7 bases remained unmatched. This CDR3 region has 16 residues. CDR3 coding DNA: TGTGCCAGCAGCTTGGTGGGGGGGAGCGGCACAGATACGCAGTATTTT. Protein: CASSLVGGSGTDTQYF.

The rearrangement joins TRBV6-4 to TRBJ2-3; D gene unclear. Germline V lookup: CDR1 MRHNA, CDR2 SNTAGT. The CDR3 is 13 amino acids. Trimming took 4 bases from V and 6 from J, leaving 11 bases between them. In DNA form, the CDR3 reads TGTGCCAGCAGTGTAGGGTTGATCGATACGCAGTATTTT. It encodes CASSVGLIDTQYF.

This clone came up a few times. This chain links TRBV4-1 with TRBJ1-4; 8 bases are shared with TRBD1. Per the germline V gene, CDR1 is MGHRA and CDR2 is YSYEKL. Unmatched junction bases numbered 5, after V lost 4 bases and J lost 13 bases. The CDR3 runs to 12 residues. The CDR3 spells CASSPSGQGLFF. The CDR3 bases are TGCGCCAGCAGCCCCTCAGGACAGGGACTGTTTTTT.

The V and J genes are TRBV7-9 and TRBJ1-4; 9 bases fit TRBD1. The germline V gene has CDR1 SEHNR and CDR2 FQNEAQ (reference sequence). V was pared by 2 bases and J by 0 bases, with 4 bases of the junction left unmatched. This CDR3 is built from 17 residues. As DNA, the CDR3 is TGTGCCAGCAGCTTAACAGGGGGCAGCCCAACTAATGAAAAACTGTTTTTT. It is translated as CASSLTGGSPTNEKLFF.

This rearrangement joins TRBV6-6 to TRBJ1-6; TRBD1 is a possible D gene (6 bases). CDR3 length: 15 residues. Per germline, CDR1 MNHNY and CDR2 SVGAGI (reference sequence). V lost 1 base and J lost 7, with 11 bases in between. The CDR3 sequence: CASSYWGDINSPLHF. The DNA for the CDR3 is TGTGCCAGCAGTTACTGGGGGGACATAAATTCACCCCTCCACTTT.

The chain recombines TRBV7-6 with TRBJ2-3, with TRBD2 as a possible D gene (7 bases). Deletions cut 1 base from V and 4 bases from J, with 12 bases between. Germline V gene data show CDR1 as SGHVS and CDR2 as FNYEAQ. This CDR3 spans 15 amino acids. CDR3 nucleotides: TGTGCCAGCAGCTTAGAGGGGGGGTACTCAGATACGCAGTATTTT. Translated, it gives CASSLEGGYSDTQYF. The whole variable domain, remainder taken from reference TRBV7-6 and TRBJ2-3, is GAGVSQSPRYKVTKRGQDVALRCDPISGHVSLYWYRQALGQGPEFLTYFNYEAQQDKSGLPNDRFSAERPEGSISTLTIQRTEQRDSAMYRCASSLEGGYSDTQYFGPGTRLTVL.

The CDR3 sequence: CASSFGQGTGYTF. Written as DNA, the CDR3 is TGTGCCAGCAGTTTCGGGCAGGGAACTGGCTACACCTTC. The chain has TRBV12-3 or TRBV12-4 and TRBJ1-2, with a tentative D call TRBD1 (5 bases). V lost 3 bases and J lost 7, with 12 bases in between. CDR3 length: 13 residues.